The entry below describes one TCR beta chain. What this receptor recognizes is not known. No base qualities exist here, and no much larger clone lies one base off it. Participants in the prospective study were enrolled through a virtual design, were aged roughly 18 to 100 years, and lived in roughly 25 United States geographic areas. To assign participants to cohorts, the prospective study relied on clinical history that participants themselves reported in a screening survey and a study questionnaire. ImmuneRACE Cohort 3 recovered participants were defined by two consecutive negative NP/OP PCR tests, healthcare professional clearance, or symptom resolution. Mobile phlebotomists in the prospective study collected whole blood, serum and a nasopharyngeal or oropharyngeal swab from every participant. Over a 2-month period, participants in the prospective study had the option of providing additional blood draws and questionnaires. Before DNA extraction, blood samples from the prospective study were shipped at room temperature or frozen.

TCRbeta CDR3 regions were amplified from genomic DNA by means of the immunoSEQ Assay, a bias-controlled multiplex PCR. The original methods were these. The number of nucleated cells in each sample was estimated from the amplification of reference gene primers within the assay. Sequence reads were collapsed and filtered to measure the absolute abundance of every unique TCRbeta CDR3 rearrangement. For each sample, productive Simpson clonality was calculated by taking the square root of Simpson's diversity index across productive rearrangements. The immuneACCESS repertoire file appears here via TCRdb, limited to in-frame rearrangements. These files lack a portion of the clones; in checked studies, under half of the deficit traces to unresolved V genes, and the cause of the others is not known. V, J and clone size were drawn from that table, and D and trimming were deduced from the DNA. The sample table records a few hundred thousand clones; under 90% of these occur just once. Of the sample, roughly 10% falls within the top ten clones.

The data originate from a study of blood T cell repertoires in COVID-19 (dated by TCRdb to the early 2020s). At the level of the whole study: Samples covering the acute and convalescent phases of COVID-19 were provided by collaborators in the United States, Italy and Spain. The material from the prospective study consisted of cDNA or gDNA derived from T cells, B-cell-depleted T cells, or PBMCs. The dataset comprised deeply sampled blood TCRbeta repertoires from subjects exposed to, actively infected with, or recovered from COVID-19. A freely available public database, intended as a resource for researchers studying the immune response to SARS-CoV-2, is where the repertoires were released. Samples came from the ongoing ImmuneRACE study (first 160 participants) plus 1,254 subjects from 6 global collaborators. A de-identified subject ID, COVID-19 status, age in years and sex were almost always included in the sample metadata. Where HLA class I and class II types were available, the types were taken from metadata supplied by the sample provider, not from assay-based typing. What the work shows at the level of the full study, not this receptor alone: The quantity of clinical and demographic metadata differed by source and by participant and was supplied without curation.

The germline V gene gives CDR1 as MDHEN and CDR2 as SYDVKM. Relative to germline, V is missing 4 bases and J is missing 8 bases, with 6 bases of the junction outside any gene match. The CDR3 spans 13 residues, from the cysteine through the phenylalanine. The retained sequence is limited to the CDR3, 39 bases, with the frame set at the first base. Here the chain combines TRBV28 and TRBJ1-2; the junction holds 8 bases that match TRBD1. The sequence was collected from a woman aged 18-35 years who had recovered from COVID-19. Sequencing was carried out using PBMCs or T cells enriched from blood (not recorded which). The CDR3 region: CASSSQGAWGYTF. At the DNA level, the sequence is TGTGCCAGCAGTTCTCAGGGGGCATGGGGCTACACCTTC.